This T cell receptor beta chain derives from a study of shared clonotypes between healthy human individuals. V was clipped by 6 bases and J by 3 bases; unmatched bases: 7. The CDR3 spans 15 residues. CDR1 is LNHDA, CDR2 SQIVND, per germline (reference sequence). Sequencing was performed with immunoSEQ multiplex PCR; in TCRdb, only in-frame clones are kept and a portion is missing. Seen here are millions of clones, 85% to 95% observed once, and the top ten hold under 0.45%. Sequencing was carried out using naive CD4+ T cells from PBMCs. Indicated subset: CD45RA+ positively selected. V is TRBV19 and J is TRBJ1-1, with TRBD1 matching 10 bases. The sequence came from a man aged 18 to 30 in good health. Some clones in this sample may be carry-over from other donors' samples. The chain's CDR3 is CASRDGTGVDTEAFF. The CDR3 coding sequence is TGTGCCAGTAGGGACGGGACAGGGGTGGACACTGAAGCTTTCTTT. Complete variable domain (other parts from reference TRBV19 and TRBJ1-1): DGGITQSPKYLFRKEGQNVTLSCEQNLNHDAMYWYRQDPGQGLRLIYYSQIVNDFQKGDIAEGYSVSREKKESFPLTVTSAQKNPTAFYLCASRDGTGVDTEAFFGQGTRLTVV.